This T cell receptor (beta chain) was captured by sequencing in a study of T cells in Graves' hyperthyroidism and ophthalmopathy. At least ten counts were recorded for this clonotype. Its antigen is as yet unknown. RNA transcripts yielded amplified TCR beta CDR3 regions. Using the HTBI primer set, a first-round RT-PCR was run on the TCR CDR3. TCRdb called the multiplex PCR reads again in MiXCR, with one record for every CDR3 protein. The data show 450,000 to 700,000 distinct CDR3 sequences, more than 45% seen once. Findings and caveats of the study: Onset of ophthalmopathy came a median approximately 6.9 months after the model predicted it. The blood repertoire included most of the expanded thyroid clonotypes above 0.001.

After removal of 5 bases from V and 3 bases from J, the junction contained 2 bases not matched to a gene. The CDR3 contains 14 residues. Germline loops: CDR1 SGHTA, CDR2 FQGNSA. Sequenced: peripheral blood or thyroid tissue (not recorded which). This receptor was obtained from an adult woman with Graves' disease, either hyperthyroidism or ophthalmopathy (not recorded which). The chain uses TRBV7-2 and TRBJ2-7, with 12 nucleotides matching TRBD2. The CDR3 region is CASSRTSGNYEQYF. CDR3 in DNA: TGTGCCAGCAGCCGGACTAGCGGGAACTACGAGCAGTACTTC.